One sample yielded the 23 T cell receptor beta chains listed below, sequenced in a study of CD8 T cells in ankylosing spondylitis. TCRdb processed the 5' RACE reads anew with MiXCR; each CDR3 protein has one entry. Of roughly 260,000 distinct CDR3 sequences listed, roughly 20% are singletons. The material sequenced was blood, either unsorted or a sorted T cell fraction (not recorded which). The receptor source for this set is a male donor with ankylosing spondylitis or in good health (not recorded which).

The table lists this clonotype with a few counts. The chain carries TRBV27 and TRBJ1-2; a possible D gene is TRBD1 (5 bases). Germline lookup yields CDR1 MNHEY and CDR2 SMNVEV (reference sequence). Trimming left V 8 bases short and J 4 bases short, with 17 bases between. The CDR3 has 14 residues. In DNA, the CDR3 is TGTGCCAGCGGCATGCAGGGACTACCCTATGGCTACACCTTC. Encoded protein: CASGMQGLPYGYTF.

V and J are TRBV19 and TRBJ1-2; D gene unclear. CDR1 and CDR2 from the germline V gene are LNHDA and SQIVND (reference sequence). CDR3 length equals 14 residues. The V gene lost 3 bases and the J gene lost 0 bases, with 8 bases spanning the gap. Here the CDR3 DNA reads TGTGCCAGTAGTATCACGGGAACTAACTATGGCTACACCTTC. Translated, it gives CASSITGTNYGYTF.

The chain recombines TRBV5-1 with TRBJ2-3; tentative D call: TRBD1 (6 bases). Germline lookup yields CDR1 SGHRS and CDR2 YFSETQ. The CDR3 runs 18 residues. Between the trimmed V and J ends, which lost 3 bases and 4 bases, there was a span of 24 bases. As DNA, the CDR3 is TGCGCCAGCAGCTCGGGAAACGCAGGGGTGCGGAGATCAGATACGCAGTATTTT. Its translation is CASSSGNAGVRRSDTQYF.

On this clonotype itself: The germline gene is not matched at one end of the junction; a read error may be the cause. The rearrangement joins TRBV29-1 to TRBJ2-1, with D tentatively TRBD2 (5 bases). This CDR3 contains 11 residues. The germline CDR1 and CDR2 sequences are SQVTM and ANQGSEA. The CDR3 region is CSVQEADEQFF. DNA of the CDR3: TGCAGCGTTCAAGAAGCGGATGAGCAGTTCTTC.

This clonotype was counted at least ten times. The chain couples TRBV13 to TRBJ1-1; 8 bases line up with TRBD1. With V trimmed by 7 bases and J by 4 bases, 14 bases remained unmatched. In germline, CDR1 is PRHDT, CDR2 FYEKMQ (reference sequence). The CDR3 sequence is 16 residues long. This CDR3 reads CASNPWRAGGVTEAFF. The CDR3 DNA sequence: TGTGCCAGCAACCCCTGGAGGGCAGGGGGCGTCACTGAAGCTTTCTTT.

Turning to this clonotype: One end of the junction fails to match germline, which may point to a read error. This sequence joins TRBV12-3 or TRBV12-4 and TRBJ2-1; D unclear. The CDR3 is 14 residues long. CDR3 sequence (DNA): TGTGCCAGCCGTTTTCAGGAAACCTACAATGAGCAGTTCTTC. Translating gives CASRFQETYNEQFF.

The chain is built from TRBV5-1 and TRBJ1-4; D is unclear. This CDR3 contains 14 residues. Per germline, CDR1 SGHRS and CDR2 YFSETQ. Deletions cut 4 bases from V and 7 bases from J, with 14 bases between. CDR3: CASSDGTATEKLFF. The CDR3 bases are TGCGCCAGCAGCGACGGAACAGCTACTGAAAAACTGTTTTTT.

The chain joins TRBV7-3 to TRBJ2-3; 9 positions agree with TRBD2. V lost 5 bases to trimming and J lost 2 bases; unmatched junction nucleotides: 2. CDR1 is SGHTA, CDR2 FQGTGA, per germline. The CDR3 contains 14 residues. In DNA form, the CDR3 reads TGTGCCAGCAGCCAGCGGGGGGACACAGATACGCAGTATTTT. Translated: CASSQRGDTDTQYF.

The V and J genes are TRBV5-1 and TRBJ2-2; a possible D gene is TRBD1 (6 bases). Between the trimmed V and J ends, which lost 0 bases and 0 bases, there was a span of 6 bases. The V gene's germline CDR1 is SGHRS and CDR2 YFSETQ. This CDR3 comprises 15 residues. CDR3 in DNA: TGCGCCAGCAGCTTGGACAGGGCGAACACCGGGGAGCTGTTTTTT. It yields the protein CASSLDRANTGELFF.

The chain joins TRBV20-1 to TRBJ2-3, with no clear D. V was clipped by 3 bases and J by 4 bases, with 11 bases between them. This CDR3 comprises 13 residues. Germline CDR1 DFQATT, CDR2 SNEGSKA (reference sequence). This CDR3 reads CSARGSLSDTQYF. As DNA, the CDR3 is TGCAGTGCTAGGGGTAGCCTGTCAGATACGCAGTATTTT.

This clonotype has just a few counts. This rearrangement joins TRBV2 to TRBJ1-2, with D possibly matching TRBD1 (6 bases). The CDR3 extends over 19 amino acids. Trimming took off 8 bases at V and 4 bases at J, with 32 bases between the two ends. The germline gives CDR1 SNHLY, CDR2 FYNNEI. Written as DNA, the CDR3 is TGTGCCAGCCACACCCTTTGGACAGCGTCTTTAGGAGGAGTCTATGGCTACACCTTC. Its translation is CASHTLWTASLGGVYGYTF.

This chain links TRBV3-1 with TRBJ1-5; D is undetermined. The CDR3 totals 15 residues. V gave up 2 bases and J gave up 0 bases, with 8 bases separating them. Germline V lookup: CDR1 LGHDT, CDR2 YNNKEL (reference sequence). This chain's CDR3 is CASSQNGLSNQPQHF. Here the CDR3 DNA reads TGTGCCAGCAGCCAAAACGGGCTTAGCAATCAGCCCCAGCATTTT.

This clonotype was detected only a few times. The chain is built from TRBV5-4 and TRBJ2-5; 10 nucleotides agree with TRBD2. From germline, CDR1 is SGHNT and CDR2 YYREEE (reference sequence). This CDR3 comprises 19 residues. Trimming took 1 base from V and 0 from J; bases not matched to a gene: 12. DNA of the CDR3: TGTGCCAGCAGCTTGCGAGGGGCTAGCGGGAGAGGTGACCAAGAGACCCAGTACTTC. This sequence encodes CASSLRGASGRGDQETQYF. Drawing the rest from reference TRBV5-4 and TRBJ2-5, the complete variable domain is ETGVTQSPTHLIKTRGQQVTLRCSSQSGHNTVSWYQQALGQGPQFIFQYYREEENGRGNFPPRFSGLQFPNYSSELNVNALELDDSALYLCASSLRGASGRGDQETQYFGPGTRLLVL.

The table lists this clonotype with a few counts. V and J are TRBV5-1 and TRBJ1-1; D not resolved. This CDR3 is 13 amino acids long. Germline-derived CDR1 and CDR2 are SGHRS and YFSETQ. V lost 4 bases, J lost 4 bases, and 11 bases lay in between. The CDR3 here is CASSPERFTEAFF. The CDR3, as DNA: TGCGCCAGCAGCCCAGAGCGGTTCACTGAAGCTTTCTTT.

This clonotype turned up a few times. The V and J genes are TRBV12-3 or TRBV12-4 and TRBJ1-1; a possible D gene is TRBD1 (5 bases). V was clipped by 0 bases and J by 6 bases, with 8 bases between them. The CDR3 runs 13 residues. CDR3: CASSLAGTPEAFF. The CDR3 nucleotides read TGTGCCAGCAGTTTAGCAGGGACTCCTGAAGCTTTCTTT.

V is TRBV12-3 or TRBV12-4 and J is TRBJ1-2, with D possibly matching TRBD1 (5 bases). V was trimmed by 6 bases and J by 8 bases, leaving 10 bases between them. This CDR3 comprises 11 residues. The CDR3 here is CASSDSFGYTF. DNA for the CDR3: TGTGCCAGCAGCGACAGTTTCGGCTACACCTTC.

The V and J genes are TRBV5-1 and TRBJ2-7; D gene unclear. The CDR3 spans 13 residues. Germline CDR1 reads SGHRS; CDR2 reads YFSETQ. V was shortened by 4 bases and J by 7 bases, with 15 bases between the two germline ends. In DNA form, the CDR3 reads TGCGCCAGCAGCCCCGGCCCCCTGGGGGAGCAGTACGTC. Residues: CASSPGPLGEQYV.

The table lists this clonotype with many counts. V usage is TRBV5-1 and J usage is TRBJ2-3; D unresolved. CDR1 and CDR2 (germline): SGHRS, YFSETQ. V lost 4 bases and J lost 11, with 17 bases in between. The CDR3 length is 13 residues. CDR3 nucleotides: TGCGCCAGCAGCCCCTTTCTTGGCGGAGAGCAGTATTTT. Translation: CASSPFLGGEQYF.

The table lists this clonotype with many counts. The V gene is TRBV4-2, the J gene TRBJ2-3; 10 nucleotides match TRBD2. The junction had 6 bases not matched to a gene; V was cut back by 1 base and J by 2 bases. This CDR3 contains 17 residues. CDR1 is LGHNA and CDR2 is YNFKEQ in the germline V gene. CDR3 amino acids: CASSQAKRGGPTDTQYF. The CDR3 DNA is TGTGCCAGCAGCCAAGCCAAGCGGGGGGGCCCCACAGATACGCAGTATTTT.

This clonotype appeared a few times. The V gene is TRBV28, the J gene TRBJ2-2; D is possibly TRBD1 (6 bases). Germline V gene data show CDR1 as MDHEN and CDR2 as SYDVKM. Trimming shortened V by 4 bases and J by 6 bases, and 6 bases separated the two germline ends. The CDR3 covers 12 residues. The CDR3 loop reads CASSSGAGELFF. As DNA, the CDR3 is TGTGCCAGCAGTTCAGGGGCCGGGGAGCTGTTTTTT.

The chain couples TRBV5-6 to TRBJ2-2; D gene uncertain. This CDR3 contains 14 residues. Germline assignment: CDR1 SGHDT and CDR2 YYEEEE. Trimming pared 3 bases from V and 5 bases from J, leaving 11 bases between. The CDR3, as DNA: TGTGCCAGCAGCTCCTGGTCTGGTACCGGGGAGCTGTTTTTT. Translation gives CASSSWSGTGELFF.

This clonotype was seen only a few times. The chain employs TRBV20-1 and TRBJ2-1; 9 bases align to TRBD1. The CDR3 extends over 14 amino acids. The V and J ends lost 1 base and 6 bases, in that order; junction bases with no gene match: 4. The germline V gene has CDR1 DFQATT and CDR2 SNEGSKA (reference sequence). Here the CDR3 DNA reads TGCAGTGCTAGAGTCCTGGACAGGGGCAATGAGCAGTTCTTC. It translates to CSARVLDRGNEQFF.

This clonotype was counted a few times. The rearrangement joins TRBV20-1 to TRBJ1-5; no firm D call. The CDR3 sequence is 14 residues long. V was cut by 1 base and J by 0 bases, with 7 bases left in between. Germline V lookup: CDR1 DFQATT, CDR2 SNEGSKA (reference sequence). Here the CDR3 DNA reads TGCAGTGCTAGAGGCCATGGTAGCAATCAGCCCCAGCATTTT. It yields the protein CSARGHGSNQPQHF.